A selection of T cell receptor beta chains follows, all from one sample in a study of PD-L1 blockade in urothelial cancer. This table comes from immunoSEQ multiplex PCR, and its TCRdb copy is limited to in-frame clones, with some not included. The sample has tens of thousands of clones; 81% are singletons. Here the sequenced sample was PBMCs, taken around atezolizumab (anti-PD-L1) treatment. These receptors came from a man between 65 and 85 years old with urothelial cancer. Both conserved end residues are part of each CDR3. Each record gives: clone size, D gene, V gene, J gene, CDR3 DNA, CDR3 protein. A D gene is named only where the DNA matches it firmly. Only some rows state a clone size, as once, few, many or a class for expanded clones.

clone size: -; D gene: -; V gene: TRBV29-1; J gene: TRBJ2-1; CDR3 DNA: TGCAGCGTTGAAGATGGGGGGGCCTCTCAGTTCTTC; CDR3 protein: CSVEDGGASQFF
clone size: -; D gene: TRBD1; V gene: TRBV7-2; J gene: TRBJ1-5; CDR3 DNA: TGTGCCAGCAGCCCTACCTCGACAGGGAGGAATCAGCCCCAGCATTTT; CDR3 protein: CASSPTSTGRNQPQHF
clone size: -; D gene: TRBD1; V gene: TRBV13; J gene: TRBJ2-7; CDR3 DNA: TGTGCCAGCAGCTTAGTGGACAGGAACGAGCAGTACTTC; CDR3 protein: CASSLVDRNEQYF
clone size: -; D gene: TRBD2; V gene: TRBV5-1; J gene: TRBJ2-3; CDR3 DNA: TGCGCCAGCAGCTCTAGCGGGAGGGGAAATACGCAGTATTTT; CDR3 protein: CASSSSGRGNTQYF
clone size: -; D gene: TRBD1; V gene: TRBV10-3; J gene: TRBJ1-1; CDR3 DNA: TGTGCCATCAGTTCTTCAGAGACAGGGGGTGAAGCTTTCTTT; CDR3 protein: CAISSSETGGEAFF
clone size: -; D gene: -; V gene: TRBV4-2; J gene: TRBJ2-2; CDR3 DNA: TGTGCCAGCAGCCAACAGGGTTGGGGCACCGGGGAGCTGTTTTTT; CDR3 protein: CASSQQGWGTGELFF
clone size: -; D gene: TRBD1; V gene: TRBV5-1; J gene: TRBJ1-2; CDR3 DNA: TGCGCCAGCAGCTTGATAGGACAGGGGCCCTCGAGGGGCTACACCTTC; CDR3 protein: CASSLIGQGPSRGYTF
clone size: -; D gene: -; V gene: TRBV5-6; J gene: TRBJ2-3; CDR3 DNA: TGTGCCAGCAGCTTGGTCGGGAGTGGCACAGATACGCAGTATTTT; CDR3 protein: CASSLVGSGTDTQYF
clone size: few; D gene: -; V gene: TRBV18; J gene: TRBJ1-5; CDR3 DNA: TGTGCCAGCTCACTCGACGGGAATCAGCCCCAGCATTTT; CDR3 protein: CASSLDGNQPQHF
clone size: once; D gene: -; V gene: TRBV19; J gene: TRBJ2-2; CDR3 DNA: TGTGCCAGTAGTATTATTGAGCGCTCGAACACCGGGGAGCTGTTTTTT; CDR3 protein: CASSIIERSNTGELFF
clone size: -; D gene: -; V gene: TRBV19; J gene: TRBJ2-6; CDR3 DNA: TGTGCCAGTAGTGTCGGCTCTGGGGCCAACGTCCTGACTTTC; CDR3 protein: CASSVGSGANVLTF
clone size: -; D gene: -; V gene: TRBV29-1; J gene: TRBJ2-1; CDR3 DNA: TGCAGCGGTCTGTCCGGGAGCTCCTACAATGAGCAGTTCTTC; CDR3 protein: CSGLSGSSYNEQFF
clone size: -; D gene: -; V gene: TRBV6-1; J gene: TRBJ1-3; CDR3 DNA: TGTGCCAGCAGTGAATCTACCCGGACACTAACTGGAAACACCATATATTTT; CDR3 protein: CASSESTRTLTGNTIYF
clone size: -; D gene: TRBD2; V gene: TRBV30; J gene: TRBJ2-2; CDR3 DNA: TGTGCCTGGACCAATCGGGGTAGCGGGAGTAGGGACACCGGGGAGCTGTTTTTT; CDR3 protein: CAWTNRGSGSRDTGELFF
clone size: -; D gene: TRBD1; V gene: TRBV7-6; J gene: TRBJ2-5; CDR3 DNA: TGTGCCAGCAGCTTAGGGACAGGGTGGGCAGAGACCCAGTACTTC; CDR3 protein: CASSLGTGWAETQYF
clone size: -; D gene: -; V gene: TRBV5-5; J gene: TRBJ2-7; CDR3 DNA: TGTGCCAGCAGCTTGGGGCAGGGGAGCTCCTACGAGCAGTACTTC; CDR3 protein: CASSLGQGSSYEQYF
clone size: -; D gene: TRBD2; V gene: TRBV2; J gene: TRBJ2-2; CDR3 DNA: TGTGCCAGTCTCCTCGGGGCGGGAGTTATCGGGGAGCTGTTTTTT; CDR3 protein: CASLLGAGVIGELFF
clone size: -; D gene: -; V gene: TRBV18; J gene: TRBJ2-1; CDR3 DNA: TGTGCCAGCTCACAAGAAGGGAGCTCCTACAATGAGCAGTTCTTC; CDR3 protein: CASSQEGSSYNEQFF
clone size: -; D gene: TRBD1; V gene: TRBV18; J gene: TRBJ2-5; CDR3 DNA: TGTGCCAGCTCACCAAGGACAGGGGGTCAAGAGACCCAGTACTTC; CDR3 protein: CASSPRTGGQETQYF
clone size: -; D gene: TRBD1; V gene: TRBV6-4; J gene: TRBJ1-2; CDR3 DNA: TGTGCCAGCAGTGACGGGACAGCGAAGAGCTACACCTTC; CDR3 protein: CASSDGTAKSYTF
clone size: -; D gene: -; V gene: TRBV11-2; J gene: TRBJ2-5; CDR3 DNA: TGTGCCAGCAGCTCGGGTGAGAGTCTCCAAGAGACCCAGTACTTC; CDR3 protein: CASSSGESLQETQYF
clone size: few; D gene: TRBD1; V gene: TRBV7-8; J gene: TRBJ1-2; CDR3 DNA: TGTGCCAGCAGCCCCAACAGGGGATCGAGCTATGGCTACACCTTC; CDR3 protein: CASSPNRGSSYGYTF
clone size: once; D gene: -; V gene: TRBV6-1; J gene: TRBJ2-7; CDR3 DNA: TGTGCCAGCCAGAGGATTTCCTCCTACGAGCAGTACTTC; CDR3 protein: CASQRISSYEQYF
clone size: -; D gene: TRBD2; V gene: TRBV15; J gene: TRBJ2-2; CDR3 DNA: TGTGCCACCAGCAGAGATCTGGGAGGGGTTGGCGGGGAGCTGTTTTTT; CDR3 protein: CATSRDLGGVGGELFF
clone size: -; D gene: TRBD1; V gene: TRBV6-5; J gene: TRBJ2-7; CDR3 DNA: TGTGCCAGCAGTTACTCGACAGGGGAGTCCTACGAGCAGTACTTC; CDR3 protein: CASSYSTGESYEQYF
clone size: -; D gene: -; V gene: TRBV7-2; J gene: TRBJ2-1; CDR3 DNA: TGTGCCAGCAGCTTAGAAGTAGCGGCCTCCTACAATGAGCAGTTCTTC; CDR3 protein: CASSLEVAASYNEQFF
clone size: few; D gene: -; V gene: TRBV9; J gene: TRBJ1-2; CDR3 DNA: TGTGCCAGCAGCGTAGCTCCCAGGGAGGGCTATGGCTACACCTTC; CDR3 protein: CASSVAPREGYGYTF
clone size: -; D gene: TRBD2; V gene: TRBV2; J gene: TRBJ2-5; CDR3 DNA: TGTGCCAGCACCCGACTAGCGGGCCAAGAGACCCAGTACTTC; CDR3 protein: CASTRLAGQETQYF
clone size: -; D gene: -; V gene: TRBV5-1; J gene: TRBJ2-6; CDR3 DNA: TGCGCCAGCAGCTTAGAGGGGGCTGGGGCCAACGTCCTGACTTTC; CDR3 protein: CASSLEGAGANVLTF
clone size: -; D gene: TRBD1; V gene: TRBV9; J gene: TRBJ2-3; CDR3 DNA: TGTGCCAGCAGCGACCCCAGAGGGGGCTCAGATACGCAGTATTTT; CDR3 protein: CASSDPRGGSDTQYF
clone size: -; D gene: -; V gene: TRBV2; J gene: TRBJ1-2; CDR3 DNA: TGTGCCAGCAGTTTCCGGGGGAGGGGCGGCTACACCTTC; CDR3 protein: CASSFRGRGGYTF
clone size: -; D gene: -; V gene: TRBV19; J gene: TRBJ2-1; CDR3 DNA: TGTGCCAGTAGTAGAGTCCAGGACGGGAGTCGACACAATGAGCAGTTCTTC; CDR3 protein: CASSRVQDGSRHNEQFF
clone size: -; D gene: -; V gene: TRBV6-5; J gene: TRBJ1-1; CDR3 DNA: TGTGCCAGCAGCCGTCATCGGGACACTGAAGCTTTCTTT; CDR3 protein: CASSRHRDTEAFF
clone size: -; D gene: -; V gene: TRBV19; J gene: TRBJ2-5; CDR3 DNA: TGTGCCAGCAGCAGGAATTCACAAGAGACCCAGTACTTC; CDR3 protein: CASSRNSQETQYF
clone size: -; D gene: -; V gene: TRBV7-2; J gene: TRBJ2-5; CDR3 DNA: TGTGCCAGCAGCTTAGTTGGCGGGGCGGAAGGGACCCAGTACTTC; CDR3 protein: CASSLVGGAEGTQYF
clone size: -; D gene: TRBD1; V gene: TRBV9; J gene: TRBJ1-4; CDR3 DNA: TGTGCCAGCAGCGTAGGGACAGGGACCTTCACAACTAATGAAAAACTGTTTTTT; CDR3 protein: CASSVGTGTFTTNEKLFF
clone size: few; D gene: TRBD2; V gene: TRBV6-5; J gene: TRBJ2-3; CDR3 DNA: TGTGCCAGCACTCGATTTAGCGGGAGACCGGATACGCAGTATTTT; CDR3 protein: CASTRFSGRPDTQYF
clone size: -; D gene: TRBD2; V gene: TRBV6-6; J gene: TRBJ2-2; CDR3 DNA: TGTGCCAGCAGCCCCGGGGGGGTCGGGCACACCGGGGAGCTGTTTTTT; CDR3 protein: CASSPGGVGHTGELFF
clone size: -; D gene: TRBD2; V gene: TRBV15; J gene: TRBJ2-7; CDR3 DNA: TGTGCCACCCGGCTTGGGGGGCTAGCGGGACTGTGGAGCTACGAGCAGTACTTC; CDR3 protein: CATRLGGLAGLWSYEQYF
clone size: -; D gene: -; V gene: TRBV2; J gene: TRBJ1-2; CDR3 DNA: TGTGCCAGCAGTGTGGGGGGAAGAGGGGATGGCTACACCTTC; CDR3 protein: CASSVGGRGDGYTF
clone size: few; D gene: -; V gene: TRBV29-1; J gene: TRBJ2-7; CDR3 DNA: TGCAGCGTTGAGACCGGACAGAGCTCCTACGAGCAGTACTTC; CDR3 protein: CSVETGQSSYEQYF
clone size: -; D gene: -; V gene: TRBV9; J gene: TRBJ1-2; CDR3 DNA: TGTGCCAGCAGCGTGGGACTAGATTTAGGAAACTATGGCTACACCTTC; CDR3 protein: CASSVGLDLGNYGYTF
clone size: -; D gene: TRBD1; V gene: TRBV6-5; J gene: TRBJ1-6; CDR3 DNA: TGTGCCAGCAGGGACAGGGACGATTCACCCCTCCACTTT; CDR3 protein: CASRDRDDSPLHF
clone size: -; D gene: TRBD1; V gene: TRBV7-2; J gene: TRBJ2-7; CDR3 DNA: TGTGCCAGCGCAGGACAGGGTCTCTACGAGCAGTACTTC; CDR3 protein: CASAGQGLYEQYF
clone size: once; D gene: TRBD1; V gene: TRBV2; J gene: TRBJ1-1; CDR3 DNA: TGTGCCAGCTCCACGGGGGACAGCCAAATTGAAGCTTTCTTT; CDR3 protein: CASSTGDSQIEAFF
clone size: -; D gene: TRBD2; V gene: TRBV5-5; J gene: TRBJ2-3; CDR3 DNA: TGTGCCAGCAGCTTGACCGCAATAGCGGGATATTGCCCTAGCACAGATACGCAGTATTTT; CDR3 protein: CASSLTAIAGYCPSTDTQYF
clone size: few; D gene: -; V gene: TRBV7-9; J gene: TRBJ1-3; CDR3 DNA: TGTGCCAGCAGCTACTCGGAGATCTCTGGAAACACCATATATTTT; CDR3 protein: CASSYSEISGNTIYF
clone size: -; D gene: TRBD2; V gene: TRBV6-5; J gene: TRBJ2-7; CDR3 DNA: TGTGCCAGCAGTCTCGGGGAGGGCCCCTACGAGCAGTACTTC; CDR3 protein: CASSLGEGPYEQYF
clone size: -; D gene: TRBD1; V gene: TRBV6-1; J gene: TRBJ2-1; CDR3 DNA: TGTGCCAGCAGAAGGGGGCCTAGCTCCTACAATGAGCAGTTCTTC; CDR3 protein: CASRRGPSSYNEQFF
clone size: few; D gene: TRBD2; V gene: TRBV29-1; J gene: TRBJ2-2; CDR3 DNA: TGCAGCGCAGAGAGTAGGACTAGCGGATCGGGGGAGCTGTTTTTT; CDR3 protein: CSAESRTSGSGELFF
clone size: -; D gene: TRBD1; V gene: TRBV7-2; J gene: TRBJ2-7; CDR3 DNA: TGTGCCAGCAGCAAGGACAGGGGAAGTTACGAGCAGTACTTC; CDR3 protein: CASSKDRGSYEQYF
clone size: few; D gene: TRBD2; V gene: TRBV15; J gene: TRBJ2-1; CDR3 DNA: TGTGCCACCAGCAGAGGGACTAGCGGGAATGAGCAGTTCTTC; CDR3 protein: CATSRGTSGNEQFF